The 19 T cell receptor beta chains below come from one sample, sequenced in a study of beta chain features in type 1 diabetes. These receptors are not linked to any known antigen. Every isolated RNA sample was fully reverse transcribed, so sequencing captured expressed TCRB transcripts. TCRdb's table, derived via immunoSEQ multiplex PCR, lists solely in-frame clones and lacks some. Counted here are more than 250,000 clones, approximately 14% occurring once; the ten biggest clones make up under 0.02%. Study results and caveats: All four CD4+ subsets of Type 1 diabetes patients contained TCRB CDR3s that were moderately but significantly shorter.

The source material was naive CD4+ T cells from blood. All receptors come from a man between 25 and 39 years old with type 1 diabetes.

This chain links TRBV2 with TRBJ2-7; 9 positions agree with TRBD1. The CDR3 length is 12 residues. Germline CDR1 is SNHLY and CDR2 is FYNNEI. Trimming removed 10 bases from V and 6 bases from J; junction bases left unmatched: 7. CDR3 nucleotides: TGTGCCACAGGGACAGGGATCTCCGAGCAGTACTTC. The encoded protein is CATGTGISEQYF.

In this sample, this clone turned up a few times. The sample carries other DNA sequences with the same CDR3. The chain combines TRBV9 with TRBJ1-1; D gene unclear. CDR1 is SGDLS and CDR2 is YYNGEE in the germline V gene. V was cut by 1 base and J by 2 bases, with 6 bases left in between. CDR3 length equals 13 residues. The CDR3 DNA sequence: TGTGCCAGCAGCGTATCGGGAAACACTGAAGCTTTCTTT. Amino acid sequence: CASSVSGNTEAFF.

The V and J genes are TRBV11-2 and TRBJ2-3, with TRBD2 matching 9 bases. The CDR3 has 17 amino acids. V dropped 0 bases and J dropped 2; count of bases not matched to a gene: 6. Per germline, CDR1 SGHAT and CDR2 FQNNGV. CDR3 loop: CASSLDQREALTDTQYF. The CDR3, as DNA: TGTGCCAGCAGCTTAGATCAGCGGGAGGCCCTCACAGATACGCAGTATTTT. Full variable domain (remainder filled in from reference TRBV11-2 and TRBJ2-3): EAGVAQSPRYKIIEKRQSVAFWCNPISGHATLYWYQQILGQGPKLLIQFQNNGVVDDSQLPKDRFSAERLKGVDSTLKIQPAKLEDSAVYLCASSLDQREALTDTQYFGPGTRLTVL.

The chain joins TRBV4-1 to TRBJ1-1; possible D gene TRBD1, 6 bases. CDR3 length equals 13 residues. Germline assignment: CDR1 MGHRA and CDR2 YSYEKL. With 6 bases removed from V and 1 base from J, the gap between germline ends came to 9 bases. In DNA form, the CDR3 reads TGCGCCAGCAGACCGACAGGGAACACTGAAGCTTTCTTT. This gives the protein CASRPTGNTEAFF.

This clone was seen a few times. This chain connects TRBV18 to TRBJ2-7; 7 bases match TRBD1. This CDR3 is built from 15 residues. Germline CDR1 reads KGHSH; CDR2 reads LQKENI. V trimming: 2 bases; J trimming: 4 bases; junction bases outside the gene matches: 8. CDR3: CASSPTRTGPYEQYF. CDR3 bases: TGTGCCAGCTCACCAACCCGGACAGGTCCTTACGAGCAGTACTTC.

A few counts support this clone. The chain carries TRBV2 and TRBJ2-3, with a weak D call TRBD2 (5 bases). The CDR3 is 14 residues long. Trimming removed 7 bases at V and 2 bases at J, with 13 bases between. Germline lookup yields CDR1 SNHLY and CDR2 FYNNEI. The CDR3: CASKDFTYTDTQYF. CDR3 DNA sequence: TGTGCCAGCAAGGACTTTACCTACACAGATACGCAGTATTTT.

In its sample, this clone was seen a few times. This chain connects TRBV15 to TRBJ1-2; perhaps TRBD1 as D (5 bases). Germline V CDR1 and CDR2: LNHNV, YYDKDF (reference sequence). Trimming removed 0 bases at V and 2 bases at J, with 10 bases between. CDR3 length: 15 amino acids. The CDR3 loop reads CATSRDLGVNYGYTF. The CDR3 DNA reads TGTGCCACCAGCAGAGATCTAGGGGTCAACTATGGCTACACCTTC. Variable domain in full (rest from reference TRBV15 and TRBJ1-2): DAMVIQNPRYQVTQFGKPVTLSCSQTLNHNVMYWYQQKSSQAPKLLFHYYDKDFNNEADTPDNFQSRRPNTSFCFLDIRSPGLGDTAMYLCATSRDLGVNYGYTFGSGTRLTVV.

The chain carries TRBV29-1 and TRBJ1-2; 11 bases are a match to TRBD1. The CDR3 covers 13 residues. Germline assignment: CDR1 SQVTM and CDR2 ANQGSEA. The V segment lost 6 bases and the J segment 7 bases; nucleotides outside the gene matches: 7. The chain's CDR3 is CSVGQGGQGGYTF. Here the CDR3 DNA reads TGCAGCGTGGGACAGGGGGGCCAGGGTGGCTACACCTTC.

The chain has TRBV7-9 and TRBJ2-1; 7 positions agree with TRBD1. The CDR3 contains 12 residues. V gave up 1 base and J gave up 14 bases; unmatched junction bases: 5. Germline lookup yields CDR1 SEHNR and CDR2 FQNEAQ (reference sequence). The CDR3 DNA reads TGTGCCAGCAGCTTAGAGGGACAGTTAAAGTTCTTC. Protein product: CASSLEGQLKFF. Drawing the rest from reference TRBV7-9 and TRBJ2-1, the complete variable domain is DTGVSQNPRHKITKRGQNVTFRCDPISEHNRLYWYRQTLGQGPEFLTYFQNEAQLEKSRLLSDRFSAERPKGSFSTLEIQRTEQGDSAMYLCASSLEGQLKFFGPGTRLTVL.

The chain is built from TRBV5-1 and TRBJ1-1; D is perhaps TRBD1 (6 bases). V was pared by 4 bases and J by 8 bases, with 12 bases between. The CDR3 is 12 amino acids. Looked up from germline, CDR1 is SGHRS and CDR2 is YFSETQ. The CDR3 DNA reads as TGCGCCAGCAGCCGTGATGGGGGCGAAGCTTTCTTT. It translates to CASSRDGGEAFF.

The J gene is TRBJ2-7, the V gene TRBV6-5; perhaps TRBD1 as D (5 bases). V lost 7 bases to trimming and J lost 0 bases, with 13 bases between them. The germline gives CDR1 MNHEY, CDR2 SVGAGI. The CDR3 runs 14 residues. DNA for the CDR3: TGTGCCAGCAAGCGTCAGGGCACCTCCTACGAGCAGTACTTC. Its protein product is CASKRQGTSYEQYF.

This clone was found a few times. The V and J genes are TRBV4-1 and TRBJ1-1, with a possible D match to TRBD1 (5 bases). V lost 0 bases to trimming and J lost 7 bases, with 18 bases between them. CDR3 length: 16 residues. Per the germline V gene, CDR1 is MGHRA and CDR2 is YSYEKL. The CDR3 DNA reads TGCGCCAGCAGCCAAGATGCGGACCGGGGGGTGCGTGAAGCTTTCTTT. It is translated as CASSQDADRGVREAFF.

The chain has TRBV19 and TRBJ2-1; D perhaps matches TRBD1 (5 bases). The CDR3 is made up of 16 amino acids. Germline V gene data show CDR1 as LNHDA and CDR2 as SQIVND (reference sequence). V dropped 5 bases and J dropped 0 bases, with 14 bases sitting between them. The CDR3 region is CASSPSAGPSYNEQFF. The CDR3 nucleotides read TGTGCCAGTAGTCCCTCGGCAGGGCCCTCCTACAATGAGCAGTTCTTC.

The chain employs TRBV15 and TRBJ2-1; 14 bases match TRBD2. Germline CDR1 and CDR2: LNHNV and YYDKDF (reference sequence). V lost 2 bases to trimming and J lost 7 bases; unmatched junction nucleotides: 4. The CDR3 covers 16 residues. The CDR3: CATSRSRTSGRNEQFF. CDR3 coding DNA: TGTGCCACCAGCAGATCGCGGACTAGCGGGAGGAATGAGCAGTTCTTC.

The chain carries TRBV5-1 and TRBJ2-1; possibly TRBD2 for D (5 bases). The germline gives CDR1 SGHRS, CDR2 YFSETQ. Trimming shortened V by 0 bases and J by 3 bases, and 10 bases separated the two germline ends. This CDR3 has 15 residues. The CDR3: CASSLGLLSYNEQFF. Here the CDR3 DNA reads TGCGCCAGCAGCTTGGGACTACTTAGCTACAATGAGCAGTTCTTC.

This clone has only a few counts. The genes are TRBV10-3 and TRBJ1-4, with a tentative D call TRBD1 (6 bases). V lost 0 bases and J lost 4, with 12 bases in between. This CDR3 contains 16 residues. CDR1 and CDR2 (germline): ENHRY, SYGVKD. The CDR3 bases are TGTGCCATCAGTGAGTCGATTGGGGGCAGTAATGAAAAACTGTTTTTT. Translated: CAISESIGGSNEKLFF.

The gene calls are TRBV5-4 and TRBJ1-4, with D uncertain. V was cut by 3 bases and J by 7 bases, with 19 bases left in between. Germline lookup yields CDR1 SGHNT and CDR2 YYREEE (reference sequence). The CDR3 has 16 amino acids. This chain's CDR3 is CASSSRPLRSGEKLFF. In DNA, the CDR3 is TGTGCCAGCAGCTCACGTCCCTTGCGGTCGGGTGAAAAACTGTTTTTT.

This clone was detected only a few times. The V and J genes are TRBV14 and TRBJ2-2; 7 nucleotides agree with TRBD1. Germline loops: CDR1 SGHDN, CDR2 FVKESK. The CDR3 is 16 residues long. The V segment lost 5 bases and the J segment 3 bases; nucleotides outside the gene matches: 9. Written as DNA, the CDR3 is TGTGCCAGCAGCTCGGGACAGTGGGGATACACCGGGGAGCTGTTTTTT. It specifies CASSSGQWGYTGELFF.

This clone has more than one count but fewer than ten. CDR3 coding DNA: TGTGCCAGCAGCTTAATAGGGGACAATCAGCCCCAGCATTTT. Its translation: CASSLIGDNQPQHF. The gene calls are TRBV7-9 and TRBJ1-5, with D tentatively TRBD1 (5 bases). With 2 bases removed from V and 3 bases from J, the gap between germline ends came to 8 bases. Germline CDR1 reads SEHNR; CDR2 reads FQNEAQ (reference sequence). The CDR3 totals 14 residues.